A selection of T cell receptor beta chains follows, all from one sample in a study of shared clonotypes between healthy human individuals. Using immunoSEQ multiplex PCR, the repertoire was profiled, and TCRdb retains in-frame clones only, with some absent. The sample has about 1,900,000 clones, around 96% seen once; the top ten hold less than 1.5%. The source material was naive CD8+ T cells sorted from blood. The receptors were gathered from a young man in good health. Both conserved end residues are part of each CDR3.

13	TRBV6-5	CASSTSESNEQYF
14	TRBV2	CASSDTLSNQPQHF
14	TRBV29-1	CSAATGGYTDTQYF
14	TRBV6-6	CASTSGTSYNEQFF
14	TRBV27	CASSWDRGTGELFF
14	TRBV13	CASLGTSVRNEQFF
13	TRBV30	CAWSVTGPYEQYF
15	TRBV27	CASSLGAGGLYEQYF
16	TRBV7-9	CASSSRGGTDADTQYF
15	TRBV27	CASSLSGQASYEQYF
14	TRBV27	CASSYTQGNEKLFF
15	TRBV29-1	CSVEDRGANTGELFF
14	TRBV7-2	CASSFSGGSYEQYF
17	TRBV2	CASSEPPSGAPPYEQYF
15	TRBV5-4	CASRPPGGANNEQFF
15	TRBV6-5	CASSPRDYRTDTQYF
14	TRBV6-6	CASSYLAWADTQYF
16	TRBV7-9	CASSSSLAGTGETQYF
13	TRBV19	CASRWGGNQPQHF
16	TRBV6-5	CASSYRGGGSYNEQFF
16	TRBV7-2	CASSLGPGGAKNIQYF
14	TRBV21-1	CASSNERDTGELFF
17	TRBV9	CASSVETRPSQNNEQFF
11	TRBV29-1	CSVETLGETFF
13	TRBV7-9	CASSLAQDNEQFF
16	TRBV9	CASSISPGGPKNIQYF
14	TRBV27	CASSPRRASYEQYF
13	TRBV30	CAWGEGMNTEAFF
15	TRBV19	CASSIVERGTDTQYF
15	TRBV7-3	CASSLTGSSTDTQYF
13	TRBV28	CASRGGSSYEQYF
15	TRBV6-5	CASSPVRDRGLTVYF
16	TRBV19	CASTLEERGGLDTQYF
14	TRBV4-1	CASSQTGLAETQYF
14	TRBV9	CASSVWDAGDEQFF
16	TRBV7-3	CASSSGSGADYNEQFF
15	TRBV7-6	CASSLASGSNNEQFF
13	TRBV4-1	CASSHQTSYEQYF
15	TRBV23-1	CASSQSGRGNTEAFF
11	TRBV19	CASNGATEAFF
14	TRBV5-1	CASSLVGGNTEAFF
15	TRBV4-1	CASSQGVVGSYEQYF
16	TRBV27	CASSLLAGVSSYEQYF